These T cell receptor beta chains were read from a single sample in a study of OX40 agonist ivuxolimab in advanced cancers. Method: immunoSEQ multiplex PCR; TCRdb's copy keeps in-frame clones and lacks some. The repertoire has 37,000 or so clones, around 82% of them found once; the top ten carry under 2%. The starting material was CD4+ or CD8+ T cells sorted from blood, obtained in a trial of the OX40 agonist ivuxolimab. The receptors derive from an adult with an advanced solid tumor such as melanoma, head and neck, liver or kidney cancer. The CDR3 runs from the conserved cysteine through the conserved F or W. The D gene is left open where the match is weak. Rows may omit the clone size; those that give it use once, few, many or a size class.

>TRBJ1-4|TRBV11-2|.|.
CASSLNWAATNEKLFF
TGTGCCAGCAGCTTAAATTGGGCCGCAACTAATGAAAAACTGTTTTTT
>TRBJ2-7|TRBV7-2|TRBD1|.
CASNLGTLGQGFYEQYF
TGTGCCAGCAACTTAGGTACTCTGGGACAGGGATTCTACGAGCAGTACTTC
>TRBJ2-5|TRBV2|TRBD2|few
CASSPWISGGTETQYF
TGTGCCAGCAGCCCCTGGATTAGCGGGGGGACGGAGACCCAGTACTTC
>TRBJ1-2|TRBV5-4|TRBD1|.
CASSYPGGDGYTF
TGTGCCAGCAGCTACCCAGGGGGGGATGGCTACACCTTC
>TRBJ2-1|TRBV7-9|.|few
CASSLSSGFNEQFF
TGTGCCAGCAGCTTATCTTCAGGGTTCAATGAGCAGTTCTTC
>TRBJ2-3|TRBV6-5|.|few
CASSADGLSTDTQYF
TGTGCCAGCAGTGCTGACGGTCTAAGCACAGATACGCAGTATTTT
>TRBJ1-1|TRBV5-1|.|.
CASSLDPQNTEAFF
TGCGCCAGCAGCTTGGACCCGCAGAACACTGAAGCTTTCTTT
>TRBJ2-1|TRBV9|.|.
CASSVRPNEQFF
TGTGCCAGCAGCGTCCGACCCAATGAGCAGTTCTTC
>TRBJ2-7|TRBV6-5|.|few
CASSYSRYFDEQYF
TGTGCCAGCAGTTACTCGAGGTATTTCGACGAGCAGTACTTC
>TRBJ2-3|TRBV4-1|TRBD2|.
CASSSHRGGRLSTQYF
TGCGCCAGCAGCTCCCACCGGGGGGGCCGTTTGAGCACGCAGTATTTT
>TRBJ1-2|TRBV6-5|.|.
CASGRGDGYTF
TGTGCCAGCGGGCGGGGGGATGGCTACACCTTC
>TRBJ1-2|TRBV10-3|TRBD1|.
CAIRRTGVNYGYTF
TGTGCCATCAGACGGACAGGGGTTAACTATGGCTACACCTTC
>TRBJ1-2|TRBV7-2|.|.
CASSLGGAVGYTF
TGTGCCAGCAGCTTAGGGGGGGCGGTGGGCTACACCTTC
>TRBJ1-2|TRBV30|TRBD1|once
CAWDRESHYGYTF
TGTGCCTGGGACAGGGAGAGTCACTATGGCTACACCTTC
>TRBJ1-1|TRBV6-1|.|.
CASRPQQGGAFF
TGTGCCAGCAGACCTCAGCAGGGCGGCGCTTTCTTT
>TRBJ2-7|TRBV18|TRBD2|.
CASSRNPAAGMDEQYF
TGTGCCAGCTCACGGAACCCGGCAGCGGGGATGGACGAGCAGTACTTC
>TRBJ2-1|TRBV19|TRBD1|once
CASSPLPGQGHDEQFF
TGTGCCAGTAGCCCTCTTCCGGGACAGGGGCACGATGAGCAGTTCTTC
>TRBJ1-2|TRBV7-2|.|.
CASSPQPTGRNYGYTF
TGTGCCAGCAGCCCACAACCCACGGGGCGAAACTATGGCTACACCTTC
>TRBJ1-2|TRBV5-1|.|.
CASMNTGTTYGYTF
TGCGCCAGCATGAATACCGGGACAACTTATGGCTACACCTTC
>TRBJ1-2|TRBV30|TRBD1|.
CAWSVLRGQGYTF
TGTGCCTGGAGTGTACTCAGGGGGCAGGGCTACACCTTC
>TRBJ2-1|TRBV6-6|TRBD1|.
CATSDRGGFNEQFF
TGTGCCACCTCAGACAGGGGGGGCTTCAATGAGCAGTTCTTC
>TRBJ2-3|TRBV4-2|TRBD2|.
CASSPGTSGGGGDTQYF
TGTGCCAGCAGCCCGGGGACTAGCGGGGGTGGGGGAGATACGCAGTATTTT
>TRBJ2-2|TRBV27|TRBD2|.
CASSRVRPGLELTGELFF
TGTGCCAGCAGCAGAGTGAGACCGGGACTAGAGTTAACCGGGGAGCTGTTTTTT
>TRBJ1-1|TRBV25-1|.|.
CASRPITGLNTEAFF
TGTGCCAGCAGACCAATAACAGGCCTGAACACTGAAGCTTTCTTT
>TRBJ1-6|TRBV7-2|.|.
CASSSRTVGYNSPLHF
TGTGCCAGCAGCTCCAGGACAGTCGGGTATAATTCACCCCTCCACTTT
>TRBJ1-2|TRBV10-3|.|.
CAIRASILRDTNYGYTF
TGTGCCATCAGGGCTAGTATACTACGGGACACAAACTATGGCTACACCTTC
>TRBJ2-5|TRBV18|.|.
CASSLNVQETQYF
TGTGCCAGCTCACTCAATGTCCAAGAGACCCAGTACTTC
>TRBJ1-4|TRBV4-1|.|.
CASSPRQDEKLFF
TGCGCCAGCAGCCCGAGACAGGATGAAAAACTGTTTTTT
>TRBJ1-4|TRBV30|TRBD1|once
CAWTRGLDEKLFF
TGTGCCTGGACCAGGGGGCTGGATGAAAAACTGTTTTTT
>TRBJ2-7|TRBV5-1|TRBD1|.
CASSSGQEVGEQYF
TGCGCCAGCAGCTCTGGACAGGAGGTAGGCGAGCAGTACTTC
>TRBJ1-4|TRBV4-1|.|medium-sized
CASSQAHFGTNEKLFF
TGCGCCAGCAGCCAAGCCCATTTCGGGACTAATGAAAAACTGTTTTTT
>TRBJ1-1|TRBV6-5|.|few
CASSYLVTSEAFF
TGTGCCAGCAGTTACTTGGTAACCTCTGAAGCTTTCTTT
>TRBJ2-7|TRBV5-1|TRBD2|.
CASSRGSGGDYEQYF
TGCGCCAGCTCCCGGGGTAGCGGGGGGGATTACGAGCAGTACTTC
>TRBJ1-1|TRBV10-1|.|.
CASVSQVGGVENTEAFF
TGCGCCAGTGTATCACAGGTGGGGGGCGTGGAGAACACTGAAGCTTTCTTT
>TRBJ2-3|TRBV7-2|.|.
CASSVQGTDTQYF
TGTGCCAGCAGCGTGCAGGGTACAGATACGCAGTATTTT
>TRBJ2-2|TRBV9|TRBD2|.
CASSPGAGGPNTGELFF
TGTGCCAGCAGCCCCGGGGCGGGGGGGCCGAACACCGGGGAGCTGTTTTTT
>TRBJ1-2|TRBV19|TRBD1|.
CASSPGTGGSFNYGYTF
TGTGCCAGTAGTCCTGGGACAGGGGGTTCTTTTAACTATGGCTACACCTTC
>TRBJ2-1|TRBV7-2|.|.
CASSFDRGSYNEQFF
TGTGCCAGCAGCTTTGATAGGGGTTCCTACAATGAGCAGTTCTTC
>TRBJ1-5|TRBV7-8|.|few
CASSRTRTGNQPQHF
TGTGCCAGCAGTCGAACCCGGACCGGTAATCAGCCCCAGCATTTT
>TRBJ2-5|TRBV5-6|TRBD2|.
CASSLDGGGALTQYF
TGTGCCAGCAGCTTGGACGGCGGGGGGGCCCTAACCCAGTACTTC
>TRBJ1-4|TRBV6-6|TRBD1|.
CASRTGSANEKLFF
TGTGCCAGCAGGACAGGGTCGGCTAATGAAAAACTGTTTTTT
>TRBJ1-6|TRBV11-2|TRBD1|.
CASSLWDRRYNSPLHF
TGTGCCAGCAGCCTTTGGGACAGGCGCTATAATTCACCCCTCCACTTT
>TRBJ2-6|TRBV19|TRBD1|.
CASSINTGVGANVLTF
TGTGCCAGTAGTATAAACACAGGGGTTGGGGCCAACGTCCTGACTTTC
>TRBJ2-2|TRBV19|.|.
CASKASFYTGELFF
TGTGCCAGTAAGGCCAGCTTCTACACCGGGGAGCTGTTTTTT
>TRBJ1-2|TRBV7-2|.|.
CASTGQGIYGYTF
TGTGCCAGCACAGGGCAAGGAATCTATGGCTACACCTTC